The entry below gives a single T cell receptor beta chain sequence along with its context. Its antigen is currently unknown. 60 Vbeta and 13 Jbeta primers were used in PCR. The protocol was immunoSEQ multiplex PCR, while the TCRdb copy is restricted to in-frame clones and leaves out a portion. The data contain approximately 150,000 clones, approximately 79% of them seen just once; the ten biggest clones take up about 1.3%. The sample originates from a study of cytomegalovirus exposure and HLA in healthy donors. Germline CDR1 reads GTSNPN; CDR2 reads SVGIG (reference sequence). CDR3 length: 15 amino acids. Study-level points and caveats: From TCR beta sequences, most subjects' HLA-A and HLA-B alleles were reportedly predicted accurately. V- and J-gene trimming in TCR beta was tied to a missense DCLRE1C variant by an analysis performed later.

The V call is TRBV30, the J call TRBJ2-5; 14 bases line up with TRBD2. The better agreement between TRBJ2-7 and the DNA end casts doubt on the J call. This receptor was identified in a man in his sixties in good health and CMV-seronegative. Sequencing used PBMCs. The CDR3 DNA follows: TGTGCCTGGAGCCCGGGACTAGCGGGAGTCTACGAGCAGTACTTC. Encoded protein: CAWSPGLAGVYEQYF.